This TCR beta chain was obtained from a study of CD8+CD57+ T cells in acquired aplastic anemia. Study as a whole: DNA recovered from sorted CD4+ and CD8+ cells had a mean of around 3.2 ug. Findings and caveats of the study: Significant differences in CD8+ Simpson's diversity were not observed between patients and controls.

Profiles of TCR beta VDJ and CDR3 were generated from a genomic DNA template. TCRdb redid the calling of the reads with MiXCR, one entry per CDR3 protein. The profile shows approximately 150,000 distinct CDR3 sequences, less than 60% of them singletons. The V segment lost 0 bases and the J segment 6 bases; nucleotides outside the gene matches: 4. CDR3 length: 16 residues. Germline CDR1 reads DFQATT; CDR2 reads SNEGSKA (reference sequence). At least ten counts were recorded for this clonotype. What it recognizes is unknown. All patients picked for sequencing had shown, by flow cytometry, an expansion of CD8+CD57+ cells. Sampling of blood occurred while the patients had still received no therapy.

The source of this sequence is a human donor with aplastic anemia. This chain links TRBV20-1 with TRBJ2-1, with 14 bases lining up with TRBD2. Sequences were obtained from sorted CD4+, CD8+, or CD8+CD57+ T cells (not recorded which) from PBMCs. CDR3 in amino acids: CSARDPTSGRANEQFF. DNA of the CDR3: TGCAGTGCTAGAGACCCGACTAGCGGGAGGGCCAATGAGCAGTTCTTC.